Reported below is one T cell receptor (beta chain). These data are taken from a study of blood T cell repertoires in COVID-19. In the study overall: Sources were T cells, B-cell-depleted T cells, or PBMCs; the material itself was cDNA or gDNA.

In the original workflow: By means of reference gene primer amplification, nucleated cell counts were estimated. The method was immunoSEQ multiplex PCR; TCRdb's version includes in-frame clones alone and lacks a portion of them. D and trimming come from the DNA, and the V and J calls and clone size come from that table. The sample lists some 140,000 clones, roughly 78% seen once, with 3.5% to 4.5% in the top ten. The sequenced sample consisted of peripheral blood. The source of this sequence is a man aged 55 to 70 with acute or convalescent COVID-19.

The CDR3 DNA reads as TGTGCCAGCAGTGGGGGCGGGACTAGCGCCCCTCGAGCCGGGGAGCTGTTTTTT. Its protein product is CASSGGGTSAPRAGELFF. The chain carries TRBV13 and TRBJ2-2, with 10 bases identical to TRBD2. V trimming: 6 bases; J trimming: 6 bases; junction bases outside the gene matches: 16. The CDR3 covers 18 residues. The germline V gene has CDR1 PRHDT and CDR2 FYEKMQ (reference sequence).